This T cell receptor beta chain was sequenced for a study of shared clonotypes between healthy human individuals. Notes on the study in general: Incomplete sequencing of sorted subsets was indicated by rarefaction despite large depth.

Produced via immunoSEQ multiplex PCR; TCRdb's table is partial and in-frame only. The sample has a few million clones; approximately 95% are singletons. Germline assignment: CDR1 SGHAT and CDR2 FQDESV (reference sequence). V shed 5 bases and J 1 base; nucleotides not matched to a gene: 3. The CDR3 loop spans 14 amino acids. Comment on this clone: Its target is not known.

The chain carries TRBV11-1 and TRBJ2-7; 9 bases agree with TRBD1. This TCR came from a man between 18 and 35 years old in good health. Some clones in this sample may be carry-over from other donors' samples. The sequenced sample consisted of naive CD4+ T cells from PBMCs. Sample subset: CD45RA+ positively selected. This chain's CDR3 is CASSPGTGSYEQYF. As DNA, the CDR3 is TGTGCCAGCAGCCCCGGGACAGGGTCCTACGAGCAGTACTTC. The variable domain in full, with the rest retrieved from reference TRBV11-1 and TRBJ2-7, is EAEVAQSPRYKITEKSQAVAFWCDPISGHATLYWYRQILGQGPELLVQFQDESVVDDSQLPKDRFSAERLKGVDSTLKIQPAELGDSAMYLCASSPGTGSYEQYFGPGTRLTVT.